This entry lists 26 T cell receptor beta chains sequenced from one sample in a study of blood T cell repertoires in COVID-19. Here immunoSEQ multiplex PCR was the method, and the copy in TCRdb shows in-frame clones only, minus some. The data hold around 70,000 clones, with around 89% observed a single time. Sequenced sample: peripheral blood. The receptors were gathered from a man in his 60s with acute or convalescent COVID-19.

Notes on this clone: The identical CDR3 is also encoded by other nucleotide sequences in the sample. The chain carries TRBV9 and TRBJ2-7; 10 bases are a match to TRBD1. The CDR3 contains 15 residues. After removal of 0 bases from V and 4 bases from J, the junction contained 4 bases not matched to a gene. Germline V gene lookup returns CDR1 SGDLS and CDR2 YYNGEE. The CDR3 DNA follows: TGTGCCAGCAGCGTAGCTGGACAGGGGGTGTACGAGCAGTACTTC. Its protein product is CASSVAGQGVYEQYF.

This clone was counted only a few times. V gene TRBV7-8 combines with J gene TRBJ1-6; no firm D call. The CDR3 sequence is 14 residues long. Germline-derived CDR1 and CDR2 are SGHVS and FQNEAQ. V dropped 1 base and J dropped 5 bases, with 6 bases sitting between them. The CDR3 DNA is TGTGCCAGCAGCTTAGGACAAGATAATTCACCCCTCCACTTT. Translating it yields CASSLGQDNSPLHF. The full variable domain, with the rest looked up from reference TRBV7-8 and TRBJ1-6, is GAGVSQSPRYKVAKRGQDVALRCDPISGHVSLFWYQQALGQGPEFLTYFQNEAQLDKSGLPSDRFFAERPEGSVSTLKIQRTQQEDSAVYLCASSLGQDNSPLHFGNGTRLTVT.

The J gene is TRBJ2-2, the V gene TRBV30; TRBD2 aligns across 11 bases. J lost 4 bases, V lost 0 bases, and 10 bases had no gene match. From germline, CDR1 is GTSNPN and CDR2 SVGIG (reference sequence). The CDR3 has 18 residues. CDR3 DNA sequence: TGTGCCTGGAGTGTACCACTAGCGGGAGCGGCGGGCACCGGGGAGCTGTTTTTT. This sequence encodes CAWSVPLAGAAGTGELFF.

This chain uses TRBV12-5 with TRBJ1-3; possibly TRBD1 for D (5 bases). The V end lost 6 bases, the J end lost 4 bases, and 16 bases lay between the germline ends. Germline CDR1 and CDR2: LGHNT and FRNRAP. There are 15 residues in the CDR3. The CDR3 DNA reads as TGTGCTAGTGGACAATGGAGGGACGTCGGAAACACCATATATTTT. Encoded protein: CASGQWRDVGNTIYF. Supplemented by reference TRBV12-5 and TRBJ1-3, the full variable domain reads DARVTQTPRHKVTEMGQEVTMRCQPILGHNTVFWYRQTMMQGLELLAYFRNRAPLDDSGMPKDRFSAEMPDATLATLKIQPSEPRDSAVYFCASGQWRDVGNTIYFGEGSWLTVV.

The gene calls are TRBV30 and TRBJ2-1; 8 bases agree with TRBD1. Trimming at V came to 2 bases and at J to 1 base, leaving 4 bases not matched to a gene. The CDR3 totals 15 residues. Germline values: CDR1 GTSNPN, CDR2 SVGIG (reference sequence). CDR3 protein: CAWSPGTGSYNEQFF. Written as DNA, the CDR3 is TGTGCCTGGAGTCCTGGGACAGGTTCCTACAATGAGCAGTTCTTC.

CDR3: CASMSSYNSPLHF. As DNA, the CDR3 is TGTGCCAGTATGAGCTCCTATAATTCACCCCTCCACTTT. This chain joins TRBV27 and TRBJ1-6; D is unclear. The CDR3 spans 13 residues. The germline V gene has CDR1 MNHEY and CDR2 SMNVEV (reference sequence). Trimming removed 9 bases from V and 0 bases from J, with 6 bases in between.

The CDR3: CASSITGGQIEETQYF. CDR3 DNA: TGTGCCAGTAGTATAACGGGGGGGCAGATAGAAGAGACCCAGTACTTC. The chain joins TRBV19 to TRBJ2-5, with 8 bases lining up with TRBD2. V trimming: 2 bases; J trimming: 3 bases; junction bases outside the gene matches: 8. Per germline, CDR1 LNHDA and CDR2 SQIVND (reference sequence). This CDR3 contains 16 residues.

The rearrangement links TRBV5-1 to TRBJ2-2; a weak D match, TRBD2 (6 bases). The V end lost 2 bases, the J end lost 1 base, and 12 bases lay between the germline ends. Germline loops: CDR1 SGHRS, CDR2 YFSETQ. This CDR3 has 16 residues. CDR3 DNA sequence: TGCGCCAGCAGCTTATGGGGGGACCAGAACACCGGGGAGCTGTTTTTT. It translates to CASSLWGDQNTGELFF. The variable domain in full, completed from reference TRBV5-1 and TRBJ2-2, reads KAGVTQTPRYLIKTRGQQVTLSCSPISGHRSVSWYQQTPGQGLQFLFEYFSETQRNKGNFPGRFSGRQFSNSRSEMNVSTLELGDSALYLCASSLWGDQNTGELFFGEGSRLTVL.

This clone was seen only a few times. This chain connects TRBV3-1 (or the pseudogene TRBV3-2) to TRBJ1-3; a weak D match, TRBD1 (6 bases). Between the trimmed V and J ends, which lost 4 bases and 0 bases, there was a span of 10 bases. The CDR3 is made up of 15 amino acids. From germline, CDR1 is LGHDT and CDR2 YNNKEL (reference sequence). The CDR3: CASSRGQPSGNTIYF. CDR3 DNA sequence: TGTGCCAGCAGCCGGGGACAACCCTCTGGAAACACCATATATTTT.

The chain couples TRBV9 to TRBJ1-2, with 10 bases matching TRBD1. This CDR3 has 13 amino acids. V shed 3 bases and J 7 bases; nucleotides not matched to a gene: 3. From germline, CDR1 is SGDLS and CDR2 YYNGEE. The CDR3 is CASSAGTGVGYTF. CDR3 nucleotide sequence: TGTGCCAGCAGCGCCGGGACAGGGGTTGGCTACACCTTC.

Only one count was recorded for this clone. V usage is TRBV27 and J usage is TRBJ2-2, with D tentatively TRBD2 (6 bases). Germline V gives CDR1 MNHEY, CDR2 SMNVEV (reference sequence). V lost 4 bases to trimming and J lost 8 bases, with 11 bases between them. The CDR3 is 13 amino acids. The CDR3 is CASSSGTLGELFF. CDR3 in DNA: TGTGCCAGCAGTTCCGGGACTCTTGGGGAGCTGTTTTTT.

The chain links TRBV13 to TRBJ2-5; 10 bases map to TRBD2. This CDR3 spans 15 amino acids. Germline V CDR1 and CDR2: PRHDT, FYEKMQ (reference sequence). After removal of 2 bases from V and 2 bases from J, the junction contained 2 bases not matched to a gene. This chain's CDR3 is CASSLQAGGQETQYF. CDR3 sequence (DNA): TGTGCCAGCAGCTTACAAGCGGGGGGGCAAGAGACCCAGTACTTC.

The chain carries TRBV19 and TRBJ2-7; 9 nucleotides line up with TRBD2. This CDR3 has 14 residues. With V trimmed by 5 bases and J by 5 bases, 7 bases remained unmatched. Germline CDR1 and CDR2: LNHDA and SQIVND (reference sequence). CDR3 DNA: TGTGCCAGTAGTCTTGCTAGCGGGACTGACGAGCAGTACTTC. This translates into CASSLASGTDEQYF.

V and J are TRBV14 and TRBJ1-4, with D possibly matching TRBD1 (6 bases). The germline V and J ends were trimmed by 1 base and 7 bases, with 19 bases remaining between them. In germline, CDR1 is SGHDN, CDR2 FVKESK. This CDR3 is built from 17 residues. CDR3 sequence reads: CASSQAGGGMGIEKLFF. The CDR3 DNA reads as TGTGCCAGCAGCCAAGCCGGCGGGGGCATGGGTATTGAAAAACTGTTTTTT.

V and J are TRBV5-1 and TRBJ1-1; 8 bases line up with TRBD1. V lost 3 bases, J lost 4 bases, and 8 bases stayed unmatched. This CDR3 region has 15 residues. The germline V gene has CDR1 SGHRS and CDR2 YFSETQ. The CDR3 coding sequence is TGCGCCAGCAGCTCGGCCGGGACAGGTGGCACTGAAGCTTTCTTT. Translation: CASSSAGTGGTEAFF.

This clone was observed a single time. V is TRBV11-2 and J is TRBJ2-7, with D tentatively TRBD1 (5 bases). The CDR3 sequence is 13 residues long. The V and J ends lost 2 bases and 7 bases respectively, with 12 bases between them. Germline assignment: CDR1 SGHAT and CDR2 FQNNGV. CDR3: CASSLIDKGEQYF. The CDR3 nucleotides are TGTGCCAGCAGCTTAATCGACAAGGGGGAGCAGTACTTC.

V and J are TRBV30 and TRBJ2-7; no reliable D call. The germline CDR1 and CDR2 sequences are GTSNPN and SVGIG (reference sequence). This CDR3 is 12 amino acids long. V gave up 0 bases and J gave up 5 bases, with 8 bases separating them. The DNA of the CDR3 is TGTGCCTGGAGTGTTAATAGAGACGAGCAGTACTTC. This sequence encodes CAWSVNRDEQYF.

The gene calls are TRBV7-3 and TRBJ2-7, with D maybe TRBD2 (5 bases). V was clipped by 5 bases and J by 11 bases, with 13 bases between them. Germline CDR1 is SGHTA and CDR2 is FQGTGA. This CDR3 contains 11 residues. The CDR3 reads CASSTWTEEYF. DNA for the CDR3: TGTGCCAGCAGCACCTGGACGGAGGAGTACTTC.

V and J are TRBV7-9 and TRBJ2-5, with 7 bases fitting TRBD1. The CDR3 consists of 15 residues. From germline, CDR1 is SEHNR and CDR2 FQNEAQ (reference sequence). The J segment lost 0 bases and the V segment lost 8 bases, leaving 9 bases of the junction unmatched. CDR3 nucleotides: TGTGCCAGCCCCAAGGGGGCAGGGTACCAAGAGACCCAGTACTTC. This gives the protein CASPKGAGYQETQYF.

This chain uses TRBV7-3 with TRBJ2-1, with 7 bases identical to TRBD1. Germline V CDR1 and CDR2: SGHTA, FQGTGA. CDR3 size: 14 residues. V shed 5 bases, J shed 9 bases, and the junction held 10 bases outside the gene matches. CDR3 in DNA: TGTGCCAGCAGCCCGCCCGGGACAGTGGGTGAGCAGTTCTTC. This encodes CASSPPGTVGEQFF.

This clone was seen once. The V call is TRBV18, the J call TRBJ1-2; a possible D gene is TRBD1 (5 bases). Germline loops: CDR1 KGHSH, CDR2 LQKENI. The CDR3 covers 13 residues. With 8 bases removed from V and 5 bases from J, the gap between germline ends came to 15 bases. This chain's CDR3 is CASAHDSQYGYTF. CDR3 nucleotide sequence: TGTGCCAGCGCACATGACAGTCAATATGGCTACACCTTC.

J is TRBJ1-1 and V is TRBV4-1, with 10 bases identical to TRBD1. CDR1 and CDR2 (germline): MGHRA, YSYEKL. CDR3 size: 17 residues. Trimming at V came to 1 base and at J to 3 bases, leaving 8 bases not matched to a gene. Written as DNA, the CDR3 is TGCGCCAGCAGCCAAGGGCCGACAGGGGGCATGGACACTGAAGCTTTCTTT. This sequence encodes CASSQGPTGGMDTEAFF.

In this sample, this clone turned up a few times. The chain carries TRBV27 and TRBJ2-1; the match to TRBD2 covers 8 bases. Germline trimming cut 3 bases from V and 2 bases from J; bases unmatched to any gene: 9. The germline V gene encodes CDR1 MNHEY and CDR2 SMNVEV (reference sequence). This CDR3 contains 17 residues. The CDR3 region is CASSLRAGGHTYNEQFF. For the CDR3, the DNA is TGTGCCAGCAGTTTGAGGGCGGGAGGACATACCTACAATGAGCAGTTCTTC.

The chain links TRBV5-1 to TRBJ2-5, with 11 bases aligning to TRBD2. The CDR3 contains 16 residues. Germline assignment: CDR1 SGHRS and CDR2 YFSETQ. The V and J ends lost 4 bases and 1 base, in that order; junction bases with no gene match: 6. The CDR3 DNA is TGCGCCAGCAGCCTAATACTAGCGGGGGCCCAAGAGACCCAGTACTTC. It codes for CASSLILAGAQETQYF.

This chain links TRBV6-5 with TRBJ1-2; 8 positions agree with TRBD1. The J segment lost 3 bases and the V segment lost 10 bases, leaving 13 bases of the junction unmatched. The germline gives CDR1 MNHEY, CDR2 SVGAGI. There are 15 residues in the CDR3. DNA of the CDR3: TGTGCCACCAACATGATAGAGACAGGGGACTATGGCTACACCTTC. This codes for CATNMIETGDYGYTF.

This clone has just a few counts. The CDR3 reads CASTSPPYEQYF. In DNA, the CDR3 is TGTGCCAGCACCTCTCCCCCCTACGAGCAGTACTTC. The V call is TRBV28, the J call TRBJ2-7; no reliable D call. The CDR3 is made up of 12 amino acids. The germline V gene encodes CDR1 MDHEN and CDR2 SYDVKM. V lost 7 bases and J lost 2, with 9 bases in between.